Described below is a single TCR beta chain sequence and its context. Its antigen remains unidentified. At one end, the junction sequence differs from germline, possibly due to a read error. These data are taken from a study of blood T cell repertoires in COVID-19 (dated by TCRdb to 2018 to 2020). Concerning the study at large: Collaborator samples came from the United States, Italy and Spain and covered acute and convalescent phases of COVID-19. Samples were obtained from the ongoing ImmuneRACE study (first 160 participants) and from over 1,000 subjects provided by 6 global collaborators. The prospective study material was composed of cDNA or gDNA derived from T cells, B-cell-depleted T cells, or PBMCs. The repertoires were released in a freely available public database intended as a resource for research on the immune response to SARS-CoV-2. Deeply sampled blood TCRbeta repertoires from subjects exposed to, actively infected with, or recovered from COVID-19 were included in the dataset. Where HLA class I and class II types were available, the types were taken from metadata supplied by the sample provider, not from assay-based typing. Nearly every sample came with metadata listing a de-identified subject ID, COVID-19 status, age in years and sex.

TCRbeta CDR3 regions were amplified from genomic DNA by means of the immunoSEQ Assay, a bias-controlled multiplex PCR. The paper's data handling went like this. Nucleated cell counts per sample were estimated from amplification of reference gene primers within the assay. To quantify the absolute abundance of each unique TCRbeta CDR3 rearrangement, sequence reads were collapsed and filtered. Productive Simpson clonality was computed per sample as the square root of Simpson's diversity index over productive rearrangements. In its TCRdb copy, this immuneACCESS table keeps in-frame sequences only and misses some clones. Where compared with another copy, unresolved V genes explain less than half of these, and the others have no known cause. The D gene and trimming were derived from the DNA, and the V and J assignments and clone size from that table. A total of around 250,000 clones appear in this sample, about 86% of them only once. The top ten constitute about 4% of the sample.

The CDR3 sequence holds 13 residues, the cysteine and phenylalanine included. Only the CDR3 region is kept as DNA, spanning 39 bases read in frame from base 1. Via the germline V gene, CDR1 is SGHRS and CDR2 YFSETQ. Study-level results and caveats: The amount of clinical and demographic metadata varied by source and participant and was provided uncurated.

Participants in the prospective study were enrolled through a virtual design, were aged about 18 to 90 years, and lived in under 25 United States geographic areas. In the prospective study, participants were assigned to cohorts based on the clinical history participants reported in a screening survey and a study questionnaire. In the prospective study, mobile phlebotomists collected whole blood, serum and a nasopharyngeal or oropharyngeal swab from each participant. Participants in the prospective study had the option to provide additional blood draws and questionnaires over a roughly 2-month period. Before DNA extraction, blood samples from the prospective study were shipped at room temperature or frozen.

The clonotype was recovered from a man aged 25-40 years with acute COVID-19. The chain employs TRBV5-1 and TRBJ2-3, with 15 middle bases fitting TRBD2. Sequenced sample: PBMCs or T cells enriched from blood (not recorded which). The nucleotides read TGCGCCAGCAGCTTGGAAGGGACTAGCGGGGGGAATTTT. Translated, this is CASSLEGTSGGNF.